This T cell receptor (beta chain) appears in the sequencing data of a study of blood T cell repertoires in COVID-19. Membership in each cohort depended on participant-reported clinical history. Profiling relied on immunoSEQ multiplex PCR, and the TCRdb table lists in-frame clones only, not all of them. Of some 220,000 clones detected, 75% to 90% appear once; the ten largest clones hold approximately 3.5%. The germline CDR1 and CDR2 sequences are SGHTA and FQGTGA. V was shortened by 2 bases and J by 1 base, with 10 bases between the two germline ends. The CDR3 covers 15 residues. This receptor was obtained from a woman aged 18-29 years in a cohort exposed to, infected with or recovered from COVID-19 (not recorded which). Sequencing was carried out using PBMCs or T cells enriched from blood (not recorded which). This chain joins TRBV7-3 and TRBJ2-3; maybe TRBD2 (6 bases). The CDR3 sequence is CASSLAGRGTDTQYF. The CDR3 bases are TGTGCCAGCAGCTTAGCGGGGAGAGGCACAGATACGCAGTATTTT.